Shown below are 27 T cell receptor beta chains from a single sample sequenced in a study of monozygotic twins with inflammatory bowel disease. TCRdb re-analyzed the 5' RACE reads; it lists each CDR3 protein once, without DNA. This listing includes approximately 390,000 distinct CDR3 sequences. The sample comprised blood. The receptors stem from a human donor with ulcerative colitis or Crohn's disease, or a healthy co-twin of an affected twin (not recorded which).

The rearrangement joins TRBV2 to TRBJ2-3; TCRdb designates TRBD2, a call that cannot be tested without DNA. The CDR3 sequence is 13 residues long. CDR1 is SNHLY and CDR2 is FYNNEI in the germline V gene. This CDR3 reads CASGTPVQDTQYF.

J is TRBJ2-5 and V is TRBV9; the TCRdb call, TRBD1, lacks DNA for checking. The CDR3 is 13 amino acids. CDR1 and CDR2 (germline): SGDLS, YYNGEE. The CDR3 loop reads CASSATPGETQYF. Filled out from reference TRBV9 and TRBJ2-5, the complete variable domain reads DSGVTQTPKHLITATGQRVTLRCSPRSGDLSVYWYQQSLDQGLQFLIQYYNGEERAKGNILERFSAQQFPDLHSELNLSSLELGDSALYFCASSATPGETQYFGPGTRLLVL.

The chain combines TRBV19 with TRBJ2-7; TCRdb gives TRBD1 as the D gene, but with no DNA this cannot be confirmed. CDR1 and CDR2 (germline): LNHDA, SQIVND (reference sequence). This CDR3 has 16 amino acids. CDR3: CASSMRTGTGSYEQYF.

The rearrangement joins TRBV30 to TRBJ1-5; as DNA is missing, the TRBD1 call by TCRdb cannot be tested. This CDR3 has 16 residues. Germline V gene data show CDR1 as GTSNPN and CDR2 as SVGIG (reference sequence). The CDR3 protein is CAWSVKGALSNQPQHF.

This sequence joins TRBV19 and TRBJ1-1; TCRdb outputs TRBD1, but without DNA this stays unchecked. Germline V gives CDR1 LNHDA, CDR2 SQIVND (reference sequence). The CDR3 spans 11 residues. CDR3 region: CASIRGAEAFF.

The CDR3 here is CASSGTGGRQPQHF. This chain uses TRBV19 with TRBJ1-5; TCRdb names TRBD1, which stays unverified in the absence of DNA. This CDR3 has 14 residues. The germline V gene encodes CDR1 LNHDA and CDR2 SQIVND (reference sequence).

This sequence joins TRBV12-3 or TRBV12-4 and TRBJ2-2; TCRdb proposes TRBD1, but this gene call is untestable without DNA. The CDR3 has 16 amino acids. The CDR3 sequence: CASSQDSSWGTGELFF.

The CDR3 loop reads CASSLGLAGGEGETQYF. The genes are TRBV12-3 or TRBV12-4 and TRBJ2-5; lacking DNA, the TRBD2 call made by TCRdb goes unchecked. The CDR3 loop spans 17 amino acids.

The chain couples TRBV28 to TRBJ1-3; the D gene TCRdb calls, TRBD1, cannot be checked with no DNA. CDR1 is MDHEN, CDR2 SYDVKM, per germline. The CDR3 contains 15 residues. This chain's CDR3 is CASRGQGNSGNTIYF.

This sequence joins TRBV20-1 and TRBJ2-3; TCRdb's D call of TRBD2 is untestable without DNA. This CDR3 region has 14 residues. Germline lookup yields CDR1 DFQATT and CDR2 SNEGSKA (reference sequence). The CDR3 is CSAKRGDGTDTQYF.

The chain is built from TRBV27 and TRBJ1-2. CDR1 is MNHEY and CDR2 is SMNVEV in the germline V gene (reference sequence). The CDR3 is made up of 15 amino acids. The CDR3 spells CASSIRTGRADGYTF.

The chain recombines TRBV7-9 with TRBJ2-5. This CDR3 region has 13 residues. Germline assignment: CDR1 SEHNR and CDR2 FQNEAQ (reference sequence). CDR3 region: CASSLHLEETQYF.

The V gene is TRBV27, the J gene TRBJ1-1; there is no DNA to check the TCRdb D call of TRBD1. The CDR3 runs 16 residues. CDR1 and CDR2 (germline): MNHEY, SMNVEV (reference sequence). The CDR3 sequence: CASSLLGGQPNTEAFF.

CDR3 amino acids: CASSPRETRTGELFF. V and J are TRBV27 and TRBJ2-2; no DNA is available, so the TRBD2 call from TCRdb remains unchecked. This CDR3 is 15 amino acids long. CDR1 MNHEY and CDR2 SMNVEV come from the germline V gene (reference sequence).

The chain combines TRBV7-2 with TRBJ2-4. This CDR3 has 17 residues. In germline, CDR1 is SGHTA, CDR2 FQGNSA. CDR3 amino acids: CASSLVGQTVGKNIQYF.

The rearrangement links TRBV6-1 to TRBJ2-2. Germline V CDR1 and CDR2: MNHNS, SASEGT. This CDR3 region has 11 residues. The CDR3 loop is CAHKGSGELFF.

The chain employs TRBV5-4 and TRBJ2-3; the D call of TRBD1 rests on TCRdb alone, since no DNA is present to check it. There are 13 residues in the CDR3. Germline V gene sequence: CDR1 SGHNT, CDR2 YYREEE (reference sequence). The CDR3 protein is CASSPVKADTQYF.

The rearrangement uses TRBV5-8 and TRBJ1-1; the D call from TCRdb, TRBD1, cannot be confirmed without DNA. Germline assignment: CDR1 SGHTS and CDR2 YDEGEE. The CDR3 spans 13 residues. The CDR3 reads CANPRQGGTEAFF. Full variable domain (outside the CDR3, taken from reference TRBV5-8 and TRBJ1-1): EAGVTQSPTHLIKTRGQQATLRCSPISGHTSVYWYQQALGLGLQFLLWYDEGEERNRGNFPPRFSGRQFPNYSSELNVNALELEDSALYLCANPRQGGTEAFFGQGTRLTVV.

The V gene is TRBV7-9, the J gene TRBJ1-1; TCRdb reports TRBD1, a call that lacks DNA to check it against. Germline CDR1 and CDR2: SEHNR and FQNEAQ (reference sequence). The CDR3 extends over 14 amino acids. This CDR3 is CASSQAGTGAEAFF.

The chain is built from TRBV20-1 and TRBJ1-1. The germline gives CDR1 DFQATT, CDR2 SNEGSKA (reference sequence). This CDR3 contains 12 residues. This CDR3 reads CSAVGGGTEAFF.

This chain uses TRBV29-1 with TRBJ2-1; TCRdb designates TRBD2, a call that cannot be tested without DNA. Germline lookup yields CDR1 SQVTM and CDR2 ANQGSEA. The CDR3 consists of 13 residues. The CDR3 region is CSVELAGVNEQFF.

This CDR3 is CASSLPSGLAVNEQFF. The gene calls are TRBV27 and TRBJ2-1; TCRdb lists TRBD2, though no DNA is available to test this call. Germline V CDR1 and CDR2: MNHEY, SMNVEV (reference sequence). The CDR3 extends over 16 amino acids.

The chain links TRBV29-1 to TRBJ1-2; checking the TCRdb D call of TRBD1 is not possible without DNA. From germline, CDR1 is SQVTM and CDR2 ANQGSEA. The CDR3 sequence is 12 residues long. CDR3 residues: CSARTGFYGYTF.

This chain connects TRBV30 to TRBJ2-2; TCRdb's D call of TRBD1 is untestable without DNA. The CDR3 runs to 15 residues. Germline values: CDR1 GTSNPN, CDR2 SVGIG (reference sequence). CDR3 protein: CAWSVRGAIPGELFF.

The chain joins TRBV11-2 to TRBJ2-2; TCRdb reports TRBD1, a call that lacks DNA to check it against. CDR1 and CDR2 (germline): SGHAT, FQNNGV. CDR3 length: 18 amino acids. The CDR3 sequence: CASSLKGGTAANTGELFF.

The chain recombines TRBV20-1 with TRBJ2-7. Germline V CDR1 and CDR2: DFQATT, SNEGSKA (reference sequence). The CDR3 is made up of 13 amino acids. Here the CDR3 reads CSARRTASYEQYF.

V and J are TRBV14 and TRBJ2-7. The CDR3 is 15 amino acids. From germline, CDR1 is SGHDN and CDR2 FVKESK. CDR3 amino acids: CASSRVSGGSYEQYF.